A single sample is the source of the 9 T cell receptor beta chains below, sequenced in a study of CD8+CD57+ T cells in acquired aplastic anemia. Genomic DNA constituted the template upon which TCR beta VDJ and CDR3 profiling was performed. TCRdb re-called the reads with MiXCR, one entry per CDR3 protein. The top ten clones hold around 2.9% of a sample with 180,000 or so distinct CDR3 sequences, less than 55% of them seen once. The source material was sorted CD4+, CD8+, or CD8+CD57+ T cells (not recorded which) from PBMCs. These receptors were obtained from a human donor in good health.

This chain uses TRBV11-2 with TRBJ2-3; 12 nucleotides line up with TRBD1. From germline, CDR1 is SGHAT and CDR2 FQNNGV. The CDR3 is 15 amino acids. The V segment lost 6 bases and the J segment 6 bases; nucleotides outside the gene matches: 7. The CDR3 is CASRAGTGGRDTQYF. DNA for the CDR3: TGTGCCAGCAGAGCCGGGACAGGGGGCAGGGATACGCAGTATTTT.

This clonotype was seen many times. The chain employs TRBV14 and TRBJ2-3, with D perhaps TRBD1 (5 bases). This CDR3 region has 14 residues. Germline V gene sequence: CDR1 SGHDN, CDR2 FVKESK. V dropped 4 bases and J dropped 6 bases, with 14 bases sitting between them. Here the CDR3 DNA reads TGTGCCAGCAGCCCCGACAGATCCCAGGATACGCAGTATTTT. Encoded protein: CASSPDRSQDTQYF.

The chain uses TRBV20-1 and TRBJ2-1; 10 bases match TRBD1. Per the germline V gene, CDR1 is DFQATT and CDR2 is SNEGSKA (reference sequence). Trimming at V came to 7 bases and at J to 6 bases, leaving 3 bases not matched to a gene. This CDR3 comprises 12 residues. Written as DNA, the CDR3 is TGCAGTGTTTGGACAGGGGGCAATGAGCAGTTCTTC. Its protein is CSVWTGGNEQFF.

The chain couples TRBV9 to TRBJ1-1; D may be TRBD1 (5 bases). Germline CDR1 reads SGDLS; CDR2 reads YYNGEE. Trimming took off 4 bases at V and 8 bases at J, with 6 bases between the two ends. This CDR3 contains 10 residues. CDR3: CASSWTEAFF. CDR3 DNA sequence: TGTGCCAGCAGCTGGACAGAAGCTTTCTTT.

In DNA, the CDR3 is TGTGCCAGCAGCCCCGGGACTAGCGAACTGACGCAGTATTTT. This translates into CASSPGTSELTQYF. The chain joins TRBV6-1 to TRBJ2-3, with 10 nucleotides matching TRBD2. V gave up 6 bases and J gave up 9 bases; unmatched junction bases: 9. Germline V CDR1 and CDR2: MNHNS, SASEGT. CDR3 length: 14 amino acids.

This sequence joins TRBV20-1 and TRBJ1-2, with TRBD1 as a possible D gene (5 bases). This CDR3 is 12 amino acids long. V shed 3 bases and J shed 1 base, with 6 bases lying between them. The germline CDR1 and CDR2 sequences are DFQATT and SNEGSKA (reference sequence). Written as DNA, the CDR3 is TGCAGTGCTAGTCAGGGTAACTATGGCTACACCTTC. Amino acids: CSASQGNYGYTF.

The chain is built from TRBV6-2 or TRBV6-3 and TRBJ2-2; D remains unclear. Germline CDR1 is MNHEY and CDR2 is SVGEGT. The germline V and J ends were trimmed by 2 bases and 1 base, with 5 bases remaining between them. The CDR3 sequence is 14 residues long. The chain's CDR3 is CASSYERNTGELFF. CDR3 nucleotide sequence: TGTGCCAGCAGTTACGAACGGAACACCGGGGAGCTGTTTTTT.

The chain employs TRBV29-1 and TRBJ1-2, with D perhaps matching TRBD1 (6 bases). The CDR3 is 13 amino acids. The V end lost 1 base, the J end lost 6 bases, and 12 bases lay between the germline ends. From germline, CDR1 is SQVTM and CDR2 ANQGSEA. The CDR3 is CSVEVTGTDGYTF. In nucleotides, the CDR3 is TGCAGCGTTGAAGTAACAGGGACGGATGGCTACACCTTC.

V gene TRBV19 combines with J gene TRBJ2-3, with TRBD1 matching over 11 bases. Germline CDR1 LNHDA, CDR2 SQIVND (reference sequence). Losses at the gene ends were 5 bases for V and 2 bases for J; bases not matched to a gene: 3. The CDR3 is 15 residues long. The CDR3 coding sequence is TGTGCCAGTAGTGTGGACAGGGGGCACACAGATACGCAGTATTTT. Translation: CASSVDRGHTDTQYF. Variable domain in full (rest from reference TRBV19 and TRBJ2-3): DGGITQSPKYLFRKEGQNVTLSCEQNLNHDAMYWYRQDPGQGLRLIYYSQIVNDFQKGDIAEGYSVSREKKESFPLTVTSAQKNPTAFYLCASSVDRGHTDTQYFGPGTRLTVL.